Shown below are 30 T cell receptor beta chains from a single sample sequenced in a study of CD8+CD57+ T cells in acquired aplastic anemia (dated by TCRdb to the late 2010s). Flow cytometry had shown CD8+CD57+ cell expansion in the patients selected for sequencing. Sequencing instrument: Illumina HiSeq 2000. Genomic DNA was used as template for profiling of TCR beta VDJ combinations and CDR3 sequences. TCRdb reworked the public reads: Q25 trimming with fastp, MiXCR clone assembly, productive beta chains retained. All rows with the same CDR3 protein become a single entry with the most common DNA and genes. The sample contains 450,000 to 550,000 distinct CDR3 sequences, around a third of them found a single time. The biggest ten clones account for under 0.95% of the sample. The sample was sorted CD4+, CD8+, or CD8+CD57+ T cells (not recorded which) from PBMCs. These receptor sequences come from a human donor with aplastic anemia.

The gene calls are TRBV30 and TRBJ2-4; D remains unclear. The length of the CDR3 is 12 residues. The V gene lost 6 bases and the J gene lost 0 bases, with 6 bases spanning the gap. CDR1 is GTSNPN, CDR2 SVGIG, per germline (reference sequence). The CDR3 DNA sequence: TGTGCCTGTCAACTAGCCAAAAACATTCAGTACTTC. This sequence encodes CACQLAKNIQYF. Full variable domain (remainder filled in from reference TRBV30 and TRBJ2-4): SQTIHQWPATLVQPVGSPLSLECTVEGTSNPNLYWYRQAAGRGLQLLFYSVGIGQISSEVPQNLSASRPQDRQFILSSKKLLLSDSGFYLCACQLAKNIQYFGAGTRLSVL.

Comment on this clonotype: This likely comes from a read error, as the CDR3 has no conserved phenylalanine or tryptophan at its end. V is TRBV29-1 and J is TRBJ1-2; TRBD1 matches at 9 bases. Germline V lookup: CDR1 SQVTM, CDR2 ANQGSEA. Unmatched junction bases numbered 11, after V lost 7 bases and J lost 11 bases. CDR3 length: 12 amino acids. CDR3 bases: TGCAGCGCCGTAAGTCCGGGACAGGGTTACACCTCC. Translating gives CSAVSPGQGYTS.

This clonotype occurred many times. The chain employs TRBV2 and TRBJ1-3, with a possible D match to TRBD1 (6 bases). CDR1 and CDR2 from the germline V gene are SNHLY and FYNNEI. The CDR3 loop spans 16 amino acids. The V end was cut by 6 bases, the J end by 0 bases, with 15 bases between. The CDR3 sequence is CASRTRTEPSGNTIYF. For the CDR3, the DNA is TGTGCCAGCAGAACACGGACAGAGCCCTCTGGAAACACCATATATTTT.

About this clonotype itself: Mismatch with germline at one junction end may stem from a read error. The rearrangement links TRBV7-7 to TRBJ2-1; TRBD2 matches at 7 bases. The germline V gene has CDR1 SSHAT and CDR2 FNYEAQ (reference sequence). The CDR3 runs 14 residues. DNA of the CDR3: TGTGCTAGCAGCTTAGAGAGCGGGGTGGGGGAGCAGTTCTTC. Translated, it gives CASSLESGVGEQFF.

Remarks on this clonotype: A much larger clone lies a single base off, so this may be a read error. V is TRBV9 and J is TRBJ2-5; D unresolved. Germline-derived CDR1 and CDR2 are SGDLS and YYNGEE. This CDR3 region has 15 residues. V lost 0 bases, J lost 5 bases, and 14 bases lay in between. The CDR3 loop is CASSVGIAKGETQYF. Here the CDR3 DNA reads TGTGCCAGCAGCGTAGGCATCGCAAAAGGGGAGACCCAGTACTTC.

The chain combines TRBV2 with TRBJ1-3; the match to TRBD1 covers 9 bases. The CDR3 has 15 amino acids. CDR1 SNHLY and CDR2 FYNNEI come from the germline V gene. V trimming: 6 bases; J trimming: 2 bases; junction bases outside the gene matches: 5. The CDR3 coding sequence is TGTGCCAGCAGCCTCACAGGGGGCACTGGAAACACCATATATTTT. Protein product: CASSLTGGTGNTIYF.

The sample holds a few counts of this clonotype. The rearrangement joins TRBV7-8 to TRBJ2-2; perhaps TRBD1 as D (5 bases). Germline V gives CDR1 SGHVS, CDR2 FQNEAQ. V lost 4 bases to trimming and J lost 5 bases, with 23 bases between them. CDR3 length: 18 residues. The CDR3 spells CASSSTRTPQFLTGELFF. DNA for the CDR3: TGTGCCAGCAGCTCCACCCGGACACCCCAATTCCTTACCGGGGAGCTGTTTTTT.

Concerning this clonotype itself: With a much larger clone just one base away, this may be a read error. V gene TRBV19 combines with J gene TRBJ2-3; no reliable D call. This CDR3 is built from 14 residues. The ends were cut back, 7 bases at V and 4 bases at J, with 15 bases in the middle. CDR1 LNHDA and CDR2 SQIVND come from the germline V gene (reference sequence). In nucleotides, the CDR3 is TGTGCCAGTAATCCTCGAACACGGCCAGATACGCAGTATTTT. Translation: CASNPRTRPDTQYF.

This clonotype has only a few counts. This chain connects TRBV2 to TRBJ1-5, with D uncertain. Between the trimmed V and J ends, which lost 2 bases and 9 bases, there was a span of 14 bases. The CDR3 runs 14 residues. Germline V gives CDR1 SNHLY, CDR2 FYNNEI. The chain's CDR3 is CASSETAIEGPQHF. DNA for the CDR3: TGTGCCAGCAGTGAAACGGCTATAGAGGGGCCCCAGCATTTT. The whole variable domain, remainder taken from reference TRBV2 and TRBJ1-5, is EPEVTQTPSHQVTQMGQEVILRCVPISNHLYFYWYRQILGQKVEFLVSFYNNEISEKSEIFDDQFSVERPDGSNFTLKIRSTKLEDSAMYFCASSETAIEGPQHFGDGTRLSIL.

This chain links TRBV7-2 with TRBJ2-2; the match to TRBD2 covers 10 bases. CDR3 size: 16 residues. Germline V gene data show CDR1 as SGHTA and CDR2 as FQGNSA. With V trimmed by 4 bases and J by 2 bases, 4 bases remained unmatched. CDR3 DNA sequence: TGTGCCAGCAGCTCTAGCGGGAGTAGAAACACCGGGGAGCTGTTTTTT. Amino acid sequence: CASSSSGSRNTGELFF.

The chain is built from TRBV24-1 and TRBJ1-2; D is possibly TRBD1 (5 bases). Trimming cost V 7 bases and J 2 bases, with 16 bases left between them. The germline CDR1 and CDR2 sequences are KGHDR and SFDVKD. The CDR3 covers 15 residues. CDR3: CATSPTGEVNYGYTF. CDR3 DNA: TGTGCCACCAGCCCGACGGGGGAGGTGAACTATGGCTACACCTTC.

The chain employs TRBV7-2 and TRBJ2-3; no definite D call. This CDR3 region has 14 residues. The V and J ends lost 4 bases and 0 bases respectively, with 8 bases between them. Per the germline V gene, CDR1 is SGHTA and CDR2 is FQGNSA. The CDR3: CASSSPQSTDTQYF. The CDR3 nucleotides read TGTGCCAGCAGCTCTCCACAGAGCACAGATACGCAGTATTTT.

This clonotype was seen only a few times. The chain recombines TRBV7-9 with TRBJ1-1; D uncertain. The CDR3 runs 14 residues. Deletions cut 0 bases from V and 0 bases from J, with 5 bases between. CDR1 is SEHNR, CDR2 FQNEAQ, per germline (reference sequence). The CDR3 here is CASSLARLNTEAFF. The CDR3 nucleotides are TGTGCCAGCAGCTTAGCGCGGTTGAACACTGAAGCTTTCTTT.

This clonotype was observed a few times. This CDR3 is missing its conserved last phenylalanine or tryptophan, likely due to a read error. It is unclear where the CDR3 begins or ends on the DNA, so no DNA is shown, and the CDR3 is as TCRdb lists it. V is TRBV29-1 and J is TRBJ2-2; TRBD2, the table's D call, was not compared with the DNA. CDR1 and CDR2 from the germline V gene are SQVTM and ANQGSEA. The CDR3 has 13 amino acids, counting both end residues. The CDR3 here is CSVEGSGYNEQFL.

This clonotype was seen repeatedly, ten times or more. The chain carries TRBV7-6 and TRBJ1-5; no clear D gene. CDR1 and CDR2 (germline): SGHVS, FNYEAQ. There are 13 residues in the CDR3. V was clipped by 1 base and J by 3 bases, with 4 bases between them. The CDR3 coding sequence is TGTGCCAGCAGCTTAGAGATCAATCAGCCCCAGCATTTT. Its protein product is CASSLEINQPQHF.

The table lists this clonotype with a few counts. The gene calls are TRBV19 and TRBJ1-3; D may be TRBD1 (6 bases). The CDR3 covers 18 residues. Germline V gene lookup returns CDR1 LNHDA and CDR2 SQIVND (reference sequence). Deletions cut 9 bases from V and 0 bases from J, with 24 bases between. As DNA, the CDR3 is TGTGCCAGAAAGGGAAGGGGGACGGAGACCACCTCTGGAAACACCATATATTTT. Protein: CARKGRGTETTSGNTIYF.

This clonotype has more than one count but fewer than ten. J is TRBJ1-2 and V is TRBV7-3; D is uncertain. CDR1 and CDR2 (germline): SGHTA, FQGTGA. V lost 1 base to trimming and J lost 0 bases, with 15 bases between them. This CDR3 comprises 17 residues. As DNA, the CDR3 is TGTGCCAGCAGCTTAATCTTTGAGGGTTTAGCTAACTATGGCTACACCTTC. It yields the protein CASSLIFEGLANYGYTF.

Remarks on this clonotype: A much larger clone lies one base from this, so it may be a read error. Because the CDR3 is missing its conserved closing phenylalanine or tryptophan, this is likely a read error. This sequence joins TRBV24-1 and TRBJ2-7; TRBD2 is a possible D gene (6 bases). This CDR3 region has 15 residues. The ends were cut back, 4 bases at V and 7 bases at J, with 19 bases in the middle. Looked up from germline, CDR1 is KGHDR and CDR2 is SFDVKD. The chain's CDR3 is CATSDTPGGPKEQYL. CDR3 DNA sequence: TGTGCCACCAGTGACACCCCAGGAGGGCCTAAAGAGCAGTACCTC.

This clonotype was seen a handful of times. The V gene is TRBV20-1, the J gene TRBJ2-2, with D unclear. V was shortened by 0 bases and J by 0 bases, with 5 bases between the two germline ends. Germline CDR1 DFQATT, CDR2 SNEGSKA (reference sequence). CDR3 length: 14 residues. CDR3 DNA: TGCAGTGCTAGAGATTACGCGAACACCGGGGAGCTGTTTTTT. The encoded protein is CSARDYANTGELFF.

The chain links TRBV3-1 to TRBJ2-1, with 9 bases aligning to TRBD2. V was clipped by 3 bases and J by 10 bases; unmatched bases: 7. Germline CDR1 reads LGHDT; CDR2 reads YNNKEL (reference sequence). The CDR3 runs 14 residues. The CDR3 is CASSQSSGIWEQFF. DNA for the CDR3: TGTGCCAGCAGCCAGTCTAGCGGGATTTGGGAGCAGTTCTTC.

This clonotype occurred a few times. The rearrangement joins TRBV9 to TRBJ1-5; D is undetermined. V lost 4 bases, J lost 2 bases, and 10 bases lay in between. The CDR3 length is 14 residues. The V gene's germline CDR1 is SGDLS and CDR2 YYNGEE. The CDR3: CASSNDFGNQPQHF. The CDR3 DNA sequence: TGTGCCAGCAGCAACGACTTCGGCAATCAGCCCCAGCATTTT.

In this sample, this clonotype turned up a few times. J is TRBJ2-1 and V is TRBV20-1; D is uncertain. The CDR3 has 12 residues. V was clipped by 6 bases and J by 5 bases, with 11 bases between them. The germline V gene has CDR1 DFQATT and CDR2 SNEGSKA (reference sequence). CDR3 DNA sequence: TGCAGTGCCCCCCGACCCAACAATGAGCAGTTCTTC. Encoded protein: CSAPRPNNEQFF.

Turning to this clonotype: A much bigger clone sits one base away, suggesting this may be a read error. The chain is built from TRBV2 and TRBJ2-1; 9 nucleotides align to TRBD1. Matching the DNA end better, TRBJ2-7 makes the J call doubtful. Germline values: CDR1 SNHLY, CDR2 FYNNEI. The CDR3 loop spans 14 amino acids. For the CDR3, the DNA is TGTGCCAGCAGTGAGGGGACAGGGTCCAATGAGCAGTACTTC. Translating it yields CASSEGTGSNEQYF.

The V call is TRBV20-1, the J call TRBJ2-7; tentatively, D is TRBD1 (6 bases). Germline loops: CDR1 DFQATT, CDR2 SNEGSKA (reference sequence). The V end was cut by 6 bases, the J end by 3 bases, with 12 bases between. The CDR3 sequence is 12 residues long. The CDR3 region is CSATGTDYEQYF. The CDR3 bases are TGCAGTGCCACAGGGACGGACTACGAGCAGTACTTC.

This clonotype was recorded a few times. This chain joins TRBV15 and TRBJ1-5; D unresolved. This CDR3 comprises 14 residues. In germline, CDR1 is LNHNV, CDR2 YYDKDF (reference sequence). Trimming pared 4 bases from V and 2 bases from J, leaving 9 bases between. The CDR3 is CATSNDMGNQPQHF. The CDR3 nucleotides read TGTGCCACCAGCAACGACATGGGCAATCAGCCCCAGCATTTT.

This clonotype has just a few counts. An end of the junction does not agree with germline; a read error may underlie this. J is TRBJ2-5 and V is TRBV10-3; tentative D call: TRBD1 (5 bases). The CDR3 sequence is 16 residues long. Germline V lookup: CDR1 ENHRY, CDR2 SYGVKD. As DNA, the CDR3 is TGTGCCAGCAGTTGGATCCCAACCCAGGGTCAAGAGACCCAGTACTTC. Residues: CASSWIPTQGQETQYF.

This chain connects TRBV10-3 to TRBJ1-2, with 7 bases matching TRBD1. Germline CDR1 and CDR2: ENHRY and SYGVKD. The CDR3 extends over 13 amino acids. Trimming at V came to 6 bases and at J to 3 bases, leaving 4 bases not matched to a gene. The CDR3 DNA sequence: TGTGCCATCAGAGACAGGGCGGACTATGGCTACACCTTC. Amino acid sequence: CAIRDRADYGYTF.

CDR3 sequence (DNA): TGTGCCAGCAGTGTAACAGGGGGAGAGATCGGGGAGCTGTTTTTT. This sequence encodes CASSVTGGEIGELFF. The genes are TRBV2 and TRBJ2-2; 8 nucleotides agree with TRBD1. The junction had 8 bases not matched to a gene; V was cut back by 4 bases and J by 7 bases. This CDR3 has 15 residues. Germline V gene data show CDR1 as SNHLY and CDR2 as FYNNEI.

This clonotype showed up many times. This chain uses TRBV11-2 with TRBJ2-7; TRBD2 might be the D (7 bases). V was pared by 2 bases and J by 4 bases, with 18 bases between. CDR3 length: 16 residues. Germline CDR1 SGHAT, CDR2 FQNNGV. The DNA for the CDR3 is TGTGCCAGCAGCTTAAGGACGGGGGGCGCAGCGTACGAGCAGTACTTC. This codes for CASSLRTGGAAYEQYF.

This clonotype was seen a handful of times. The rearrangement links TRBV20-1 to TRBJ1-2; 7 nucleotides align to TRBD1. Germline loops: CDR1 DFQATT, CDR2 SNEGSKA (reference sequence). This CDR3 is built from 15 residues. Losses at the gene ends were 6 bases for V and 5 bases for J; bases not matched to a gene: 15. The CDR3 region has the DNA TGCAGTGCACTTACCCCAGGGGGAATAGCATATGGCTACACCTTC. Translation gives CSALTPGGIAYGYTF.